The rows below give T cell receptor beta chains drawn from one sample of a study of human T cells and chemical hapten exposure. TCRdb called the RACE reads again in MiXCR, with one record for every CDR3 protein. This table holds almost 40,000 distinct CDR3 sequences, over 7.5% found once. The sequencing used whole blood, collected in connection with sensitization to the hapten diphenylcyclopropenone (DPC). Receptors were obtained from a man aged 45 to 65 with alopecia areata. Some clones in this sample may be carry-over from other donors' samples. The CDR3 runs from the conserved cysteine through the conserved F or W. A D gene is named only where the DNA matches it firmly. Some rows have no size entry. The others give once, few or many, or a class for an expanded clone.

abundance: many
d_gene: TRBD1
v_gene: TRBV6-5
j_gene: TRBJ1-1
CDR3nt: TGTGCCAGCAGTTACTCTTCCGGGACAGGGGTTCGCACTGAAGCTTTCTTT
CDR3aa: CASSYSSGTGVRTEAFF

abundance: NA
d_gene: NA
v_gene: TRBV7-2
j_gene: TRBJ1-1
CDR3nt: TGTGCCAGCAGCTTCAGCGACACTGAAGCTTTCTTT
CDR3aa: CASSFSDTEAFF

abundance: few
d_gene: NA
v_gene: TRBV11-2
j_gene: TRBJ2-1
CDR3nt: TGTGCCAGCAGCTTAGAACAGCCGGGTGAGCAGTTCTTC
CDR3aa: CASSLEQPGEQFF

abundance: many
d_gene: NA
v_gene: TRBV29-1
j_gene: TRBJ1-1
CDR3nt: TGCAGCGTTGGTAGGCAGATGAACACTGAAGCTTTCTTT
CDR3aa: CSVGRQMNTEAFF

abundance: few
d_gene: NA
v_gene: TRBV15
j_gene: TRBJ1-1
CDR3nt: TGTGCCACCAGCAGCCACAGGGCTTCTGAAGCTTTCTTT
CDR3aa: CATSSHRASEAFF

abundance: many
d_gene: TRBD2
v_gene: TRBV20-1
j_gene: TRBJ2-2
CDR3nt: TGCAGTGCTAGAGATGGAAAGCGGGAGAACACCGGGGAGCTGTTTTTT
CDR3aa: CSARDGKRENTGELFF

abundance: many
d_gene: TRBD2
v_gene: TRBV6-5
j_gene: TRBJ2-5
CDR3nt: TGTGCCAGCAATAGAGCGGGAGGCCAGACCCAGTACTTC
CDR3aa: CASNRAGGQTQYF

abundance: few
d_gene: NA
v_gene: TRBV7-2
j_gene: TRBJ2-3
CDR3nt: TGTGCCAGCAGCTTAGTTTGGCGGAGCACAGATACGCAGTATTTT
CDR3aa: CASSLVWRSTDTQYF

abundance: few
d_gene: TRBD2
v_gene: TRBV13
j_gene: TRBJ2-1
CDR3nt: TGTGCCAGCACTAGCGGCCCCTACAATGAGCAGTTCTTC
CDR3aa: CASTSGPYNEQFF

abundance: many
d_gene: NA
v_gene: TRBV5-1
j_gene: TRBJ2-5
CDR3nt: TGCGCCAGCAGCTCCCCGGGACCACGAGTGGAGACCCAGTACTTC
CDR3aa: CASSSPGPRVETQYF

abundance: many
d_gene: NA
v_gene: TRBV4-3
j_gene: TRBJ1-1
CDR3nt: TGCGCCAGCAGCCAAGATCTGGGGGACACTGAAGCTTTCTTT
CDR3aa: CASSQDLGDTEAFF

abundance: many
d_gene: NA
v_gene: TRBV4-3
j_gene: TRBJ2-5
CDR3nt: TGCGCCAGCAGCCAAGGAAGGGGTTCGGACAGCCAAGAGACCCAGTACTTC
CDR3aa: CASSQGRGSDSQETQYF

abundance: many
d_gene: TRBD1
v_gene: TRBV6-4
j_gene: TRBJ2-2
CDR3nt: TGTGCCAGCAGGGACAGGGACACCGGGGAGCTGTTTTTT
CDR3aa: CASRDRDTGELFF

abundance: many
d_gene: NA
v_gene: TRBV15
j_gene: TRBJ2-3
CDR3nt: TGTGCCACCAGCAGAGAGTTGCCCGGCAGCACAGATACGCAGTATTTT
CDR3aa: CATSRELPGSTDTQYF

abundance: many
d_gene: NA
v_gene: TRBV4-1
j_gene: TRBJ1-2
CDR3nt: TGCGCCAGCAGCCAAGAACTCCAGGAGGGCTACACCTTC
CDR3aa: CASSQELQEGYTF

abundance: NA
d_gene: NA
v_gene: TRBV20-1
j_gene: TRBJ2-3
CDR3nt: TGCAGTGCCCCGACCGACGGCTATGCGCAGTATTTT
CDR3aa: CSAPTDGYAQYF

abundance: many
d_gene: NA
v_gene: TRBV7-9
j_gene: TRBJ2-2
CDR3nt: TGTGCCAGCAGCTTACAGGGGTCCGGGGAGCTGTTTTTT
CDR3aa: CASSLQGSGELFF

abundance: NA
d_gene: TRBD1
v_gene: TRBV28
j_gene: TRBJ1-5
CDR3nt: TGTGCCAGCAGTTTAGGTAGACAGGGGTTTAATCAGCCCCAGCATTTT
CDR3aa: CASSLGRQGFNQPQHF

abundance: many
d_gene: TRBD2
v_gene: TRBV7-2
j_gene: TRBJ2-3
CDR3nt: TGTGCCAGCAGCCTCATAGCGGGAGGTCGCACAGATACGCAGTATTTT
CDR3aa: CASSLIAGGRTDTQYF

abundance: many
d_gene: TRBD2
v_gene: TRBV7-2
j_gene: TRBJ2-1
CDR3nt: TGTGCCAGCATTGTGACTAGCGGGAGGGCTGAGCAGTTCTTC
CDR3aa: CASIVTSGRAEQFF

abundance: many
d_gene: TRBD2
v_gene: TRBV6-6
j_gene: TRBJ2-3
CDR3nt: TGTGCCAGCAGTTACGCCACGGGGACTAGCGGGATGGGGGGCACAGATACGCAGTATTTT
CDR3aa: CASSYATGTSGMGGTDTQYF

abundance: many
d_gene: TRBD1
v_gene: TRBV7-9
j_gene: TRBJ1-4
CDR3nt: TGTGCCAGCAGTCATGACAGGGGATCGGGCGAAAAACTGTTTTTT
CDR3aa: CASSHDRGSGEKLFF

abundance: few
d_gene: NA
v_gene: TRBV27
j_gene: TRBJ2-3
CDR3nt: TGTGCCAGCAGTTTCGAGGGAAGAACAGATACGCAGTATTTT
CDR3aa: CASSFEGRTDTQYF

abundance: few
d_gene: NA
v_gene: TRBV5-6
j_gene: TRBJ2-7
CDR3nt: TGTGCCAGCAGCTTGAATGCCGAGCAGTACTTC
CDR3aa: CASSLNAEQYF

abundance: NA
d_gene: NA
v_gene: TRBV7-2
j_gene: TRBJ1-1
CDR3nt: TGTGCCAGCAGCTTGGGACCCGCCAGCACTGAAGCTTTCTTT
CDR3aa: CASSLGPASTEAFF

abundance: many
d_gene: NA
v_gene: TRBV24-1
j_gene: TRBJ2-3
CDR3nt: TGTGCCACCAGTGATTCATACAGGGAACGGACGCAGTATTTT
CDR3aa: CATSDSYRERTQYF

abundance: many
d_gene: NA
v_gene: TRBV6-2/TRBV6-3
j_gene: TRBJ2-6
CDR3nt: TGTGCCAGCAGTTACTCCCAAGAGGCAGAATTGGAAGGGGCCAACGTCCTGACTTTC
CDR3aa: CASSYSQEAELEGANVLTF

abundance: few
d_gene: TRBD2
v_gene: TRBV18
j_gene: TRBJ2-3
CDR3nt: TGTGCCAGCTCACCAACCTTAGCGGGAGCTGCAGATACGCAGTATTTT
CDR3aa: CASSPTLAGAADTQYF

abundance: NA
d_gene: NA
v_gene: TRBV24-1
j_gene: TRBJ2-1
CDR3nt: TGTGCCACCAGCGAAGGGGGCTCCTACAATGAGCAGTTCTTC
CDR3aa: CATSEGGSYNEQFF

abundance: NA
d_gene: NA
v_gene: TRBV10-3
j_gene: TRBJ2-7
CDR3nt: TGTGCCATCAGTCCCGCCGGTACGTCTGCCGAGCAGTACTTC
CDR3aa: CAISPAGTSAEQYF